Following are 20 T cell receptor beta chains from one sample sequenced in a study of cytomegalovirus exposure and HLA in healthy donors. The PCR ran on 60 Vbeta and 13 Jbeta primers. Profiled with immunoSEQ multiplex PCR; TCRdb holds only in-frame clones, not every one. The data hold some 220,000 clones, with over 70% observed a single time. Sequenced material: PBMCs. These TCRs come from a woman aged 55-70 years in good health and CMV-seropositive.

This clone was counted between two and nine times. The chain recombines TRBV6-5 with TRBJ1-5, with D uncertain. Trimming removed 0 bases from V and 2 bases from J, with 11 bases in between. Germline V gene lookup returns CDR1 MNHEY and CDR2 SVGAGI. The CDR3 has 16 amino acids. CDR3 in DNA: TGTGCCAGCAGTTACTCGTGGGCAATTGGCAATCAGCCCCAGCATTTT. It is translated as CASSYSWAIGNQPQHF.

The CDR3, as DNA: TGTGCCAGCAGCCTGACTAGCGCCCCGAGCTCCTACAATGAGCAGTTCTTC. Its protein is CASSLTSAPSSYNEQFF. The chain is built from TRBV7-9 and TRBJ2-1; 8 bases map to TRBD2. The ends lost 5 bases at V and 0 bases at J; junction bases unmatched: 9. This CDR3 has 17 residues. Germline CDR1 reads SEHNR; CDR2 reads FQNEAQ (reference sequence).

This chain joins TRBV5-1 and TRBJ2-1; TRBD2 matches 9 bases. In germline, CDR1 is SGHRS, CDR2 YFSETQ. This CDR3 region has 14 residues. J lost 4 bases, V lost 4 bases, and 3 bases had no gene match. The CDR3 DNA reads TGCGCCAGCAGCCTGGGACTAGCTTACAATGAGCAGTTCTTC. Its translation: CASSLGLAYNEQFF.

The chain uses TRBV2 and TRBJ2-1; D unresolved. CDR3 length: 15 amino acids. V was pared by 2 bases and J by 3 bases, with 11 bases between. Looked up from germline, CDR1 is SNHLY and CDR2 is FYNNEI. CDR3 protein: CASSERSARYNEQFF. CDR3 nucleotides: TGTGCCAGCAGTGAAAGGAGCGCCCGCTACAATGAGCAGTTCTTC.

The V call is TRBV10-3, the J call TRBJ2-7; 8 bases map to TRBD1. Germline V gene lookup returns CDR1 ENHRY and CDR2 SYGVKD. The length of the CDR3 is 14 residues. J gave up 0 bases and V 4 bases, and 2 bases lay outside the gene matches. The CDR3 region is CAISGGTGSYEQYF. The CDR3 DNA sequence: TGTGCCATCAGTGGGGGGACAGGCTCCTACGAGCAGTACTTC.

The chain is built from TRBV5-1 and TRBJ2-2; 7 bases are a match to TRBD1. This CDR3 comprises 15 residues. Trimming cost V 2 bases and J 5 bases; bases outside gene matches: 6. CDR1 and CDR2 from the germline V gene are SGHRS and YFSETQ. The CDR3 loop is CASSFPDRLTGELFF. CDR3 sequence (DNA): TGCGCCAGCAGCTTCCCGGACAGGCTTACCGGGGAGCTGTTTTTT. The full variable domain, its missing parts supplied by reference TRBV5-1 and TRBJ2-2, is KAGVTQTPRYLIKTRGQQVTLSCSPISGHRSVSWYQQTPGQGLQFLFEYFSETQRNKGNFPGRFSGRQFSNSRSEMNVSTLELGDSALYLCASSFPDRLTGELFFGEGSRLTVL.

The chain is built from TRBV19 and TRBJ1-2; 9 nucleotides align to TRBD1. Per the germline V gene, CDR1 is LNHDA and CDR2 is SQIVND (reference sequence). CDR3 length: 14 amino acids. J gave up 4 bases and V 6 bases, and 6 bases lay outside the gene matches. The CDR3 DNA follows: TGTGCCAGTAGAAGCGGACAGGGGAGCTATGGCTACACCTTC. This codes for CASRSGQGSYGYTF.

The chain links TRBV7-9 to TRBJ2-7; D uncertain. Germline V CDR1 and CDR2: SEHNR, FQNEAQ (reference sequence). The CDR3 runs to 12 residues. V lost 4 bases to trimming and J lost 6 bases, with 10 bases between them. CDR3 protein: CASSSMASEQYF. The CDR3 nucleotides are TGTGCCAGCAGCTCAATGGCCAGCGAGCAGTACTTC.

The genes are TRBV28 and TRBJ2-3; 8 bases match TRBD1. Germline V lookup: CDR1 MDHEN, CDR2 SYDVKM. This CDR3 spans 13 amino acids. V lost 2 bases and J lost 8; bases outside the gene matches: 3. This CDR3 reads CASSLTGGPTQYF. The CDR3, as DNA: TGTGCCAGCAGTTTAACAGGGGGTCCTACGCAGTATTTT.

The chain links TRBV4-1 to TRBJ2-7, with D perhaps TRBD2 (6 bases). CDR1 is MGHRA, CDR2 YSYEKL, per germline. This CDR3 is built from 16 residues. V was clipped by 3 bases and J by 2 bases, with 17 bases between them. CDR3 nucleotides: TGCGCCAGCAGCCAGGATCCCGGGACTCCCGCCTACGAGCAGTACTTC. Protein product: CASSQDPGTPAYEQYF.

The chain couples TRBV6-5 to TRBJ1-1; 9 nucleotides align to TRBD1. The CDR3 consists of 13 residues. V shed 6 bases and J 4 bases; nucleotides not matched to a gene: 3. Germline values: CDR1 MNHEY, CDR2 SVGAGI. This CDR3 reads CASSQTGGTEAFF. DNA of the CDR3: TGTGCCAGCAGCCAGACAGGGGGCACTGAAGCTTTCTTT.

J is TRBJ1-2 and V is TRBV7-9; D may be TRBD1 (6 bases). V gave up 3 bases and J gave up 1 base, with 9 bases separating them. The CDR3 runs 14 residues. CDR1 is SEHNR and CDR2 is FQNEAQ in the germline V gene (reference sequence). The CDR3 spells CASSFFRGNYGYTF. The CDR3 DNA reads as TGTGCCAGCAGCTTTTTCAGGGGTAACTATGGCTACACCTTC.

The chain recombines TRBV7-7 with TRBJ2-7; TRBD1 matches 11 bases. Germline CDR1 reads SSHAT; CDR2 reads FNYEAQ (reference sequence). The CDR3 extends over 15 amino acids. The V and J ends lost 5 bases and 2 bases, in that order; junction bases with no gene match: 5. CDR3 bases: TGTGCCAGCAGCCGCGGGACAGGGGGAACCTACGAGCAGTACTTC. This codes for CASSRGTGGTYEQYF.

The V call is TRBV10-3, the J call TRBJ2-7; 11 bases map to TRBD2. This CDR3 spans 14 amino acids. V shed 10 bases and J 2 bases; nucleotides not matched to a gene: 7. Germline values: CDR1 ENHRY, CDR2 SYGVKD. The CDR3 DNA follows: TGTGCCACTACTAGCGGGAGTACCGCCTACGAGCAGTACTTC. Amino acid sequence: CATTSGSTAYEQYF.

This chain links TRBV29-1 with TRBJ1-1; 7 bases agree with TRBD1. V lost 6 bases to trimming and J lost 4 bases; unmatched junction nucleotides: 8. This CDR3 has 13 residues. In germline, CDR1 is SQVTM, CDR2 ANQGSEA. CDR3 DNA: TGCAGCGTGTTTAGACAGGGCGGCACTGAAGCTTTCTTT. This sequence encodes CSVFRQGGTEAFF.

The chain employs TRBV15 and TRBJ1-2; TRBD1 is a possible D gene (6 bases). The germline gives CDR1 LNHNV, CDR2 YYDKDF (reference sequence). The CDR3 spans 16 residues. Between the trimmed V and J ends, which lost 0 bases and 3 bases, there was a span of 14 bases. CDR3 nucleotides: TGTGCCACCAGCAGAGATCCCTCAGGGGTCGACTATGGCTACACCTTC. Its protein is CATSRDPSGVDYGYTF.

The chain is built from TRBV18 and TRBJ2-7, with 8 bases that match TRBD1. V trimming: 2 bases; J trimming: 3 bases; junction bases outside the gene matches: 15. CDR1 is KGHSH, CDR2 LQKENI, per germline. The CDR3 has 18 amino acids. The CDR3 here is CASSPKGGPRTGLYEQYF. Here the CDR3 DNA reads TGTGCCAGCTCACCAAAAGGAGGGCCAAGGACAGGGCTCTACGAGCAGTACTTC. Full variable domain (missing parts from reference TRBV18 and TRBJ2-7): NAGVMQNPRHLVRRRGQEARLRCSPMKGHSHVYWYRQLPEEGLKFMVYLQKENIIDESGMPKERFSAEFPKEGPSILRIQQVVRGDSAAYFCASSPKGGPRTGLYEQYFGPGTRLTVT.

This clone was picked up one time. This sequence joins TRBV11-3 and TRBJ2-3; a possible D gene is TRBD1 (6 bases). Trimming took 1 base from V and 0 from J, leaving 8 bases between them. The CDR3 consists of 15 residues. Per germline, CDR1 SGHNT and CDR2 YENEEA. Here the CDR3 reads CASSLGGHSTDTQYF. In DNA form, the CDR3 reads TGTGCCAGCAGCTTAGGGGGACATAGCACAGATACGCAGTATTTT.

CDR3 loop: CAISGQGASQPQHF. The CDR3 DNA reads as TGTGCCATCAGCGGACAGGGGGCGTCTCAGCCCCAGCATTTT. This rearrangement joins TRBV10-3 to TRBJ1-5; 11 nucleotides align to TRBD1. CDR3 length: 14 amino acids. Germline CDR1 and CDR2: ENHRY and SYGVKD. The V and J ends lost 6 bases and 6 bases, in that order; junction bases with no gene match: 4.

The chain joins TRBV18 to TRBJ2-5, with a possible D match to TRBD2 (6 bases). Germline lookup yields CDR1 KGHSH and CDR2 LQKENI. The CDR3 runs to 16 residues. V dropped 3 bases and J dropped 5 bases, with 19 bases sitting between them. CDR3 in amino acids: CASSPKARWREETQYF. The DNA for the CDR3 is TGTGCCAGCTCACCTAAGGCCCGGTGGAGGGAGGAGACCCAGTACTTC.